This TCR beta chain was captured by sequencing in a study of HIV-infected patients and healthy controls (dated 2014 in TCRdb). Library generation was performed with 5' RACE. For sequencing, an Illumina MiSeq was employed. The public sequencing data were trimmed at Q25 with fastp and processed into clonotypes with MiXCR by TCRdb, which kept only in-frame beta chains. Rows are combined by CDR3 protein, so each entry shows the most common genes and DNA. The sample yields around 58,000 distinct CDR3 sequences; around 21% were counted once. Of the sample, about 1.3% falls within the top ten clones. Trimming takes 4 bases from V and 2 bases from J, and the germline ends sit 6 bases apart. The CDR3 has 12 amino acids, counting the end cysteine and phenylalanine. Only the CDR3 portion is preserved as DNA: 36 bases, with reading frame beginning at the first base. Looking up the germline V gene yields CDR1 SQVTM and CDR2 ANQGSEA.

This clonotype was seen only a few times. Its antigen remains undetermined. No base quality values were provided; no much bigger clone lies one nucleotide off. The chain joins TRBV29-1 to TRBJ1-5; 5 matching bases give a weak D call of TRBD1. Material: CD4+ T cells from blood. The receptor's source is a human donor in good health. Here the CDR3 is given as CSVGGGNQPQHF. The DNA sequence reads TGCAGCGTTGGAGGGGGCAATCAGCCCCAGCATTTT.